Listed below are T cell receptor beta chains from one sample, sequenced in a study of human T cells and chemical hapten exposure. MiXCR, applied by TCRdb to the RACE reads, yields one record per CDR3 protein. Of under 90,000 distinct CDR3 sequences detected, approximately 9.9% appear once; the ten largest clones hold around 3.6%. Sequences were derived from whole blood, sampled in connection with sensitization to the hapten diphenylcyclopropenone (DPC). Source of these receptors: a woman in her 40s with alopecia areata. Some clones in this sample may be carry-over from other donors' samples. Both conserved end residues are part of each CDR3. D genes are given only for firm matches. Size is omitted from some rows. Given values are once, few, many or a class for expanded clones.

clone_size j_call v_call d_call cdr3_aa cdr3_nt
many TRBJ2-2 TRBV7-2 TRBD1 CASSSQGRDTGELFF TGTGCCAGCAGCTCACAGGGGCGAGACACCGGGGAGCTGTTTTTT
few TRBJ2-2 TRBV28 TRBD1 CASSLYPGTGATTGELFF TGTGCCAGCAGTTTATACCCCGGGACAGGGGCGACCACCGGGGAGCTGTTTTTT
NA TRBJ1-5 TRBV7-2 NA CASSLGAARPQHF TGTGCCAGCAGCTTAGGGGCAGCGCGGCCCCAGCATTTT
few TRBJ2-7 TRBV7-2 TRBD1 CASSEAGTGKYEQYF TGTGCCAGCAGCGAGGCCGGGACAGGGAAATACGAGCAGTACTTC
NA TRBJ2-2 TRBV12-3/TRBV12-4 TRBD1 CASSVTGGPPNTGELFF TGTGCCAGCAGCGTAACAGGGGGGCCACCGAACACCGGGGAGCTGTTTTTT
few TRBJ2-3 TRBV7-9 NA CAVLPADTDTQYF TGTGCCGTCCTGCCCGCAGACACAGATACGCAGTATTTT
many TRBJ1-1 TRBV11-2 NA CASSLVLLREAFF TGTGCCAGCAGCTTAGTACTATTGAGAGAAGCTTTCTTT
NA TRBJ2-3 TRBV25-1 TRBD1 CASSGNLGQIITDTQYF TGTGCCAGCAGCGGTAACCTGGGACAGATAATCACAGATACGCAGTATTTT
many TRBJ1-2 TRBV7-6 TRBD1 CASSPGQVVNYGYTF TGTGCCAGCAGCCCGGGACAGGTGGTCAACTATGGCTACACCTTC
many TRBJ1-2 TRBV5-4 NA CASSWDGLGSYTF TGTGCCAGCAGCTGGGACGGACTTGGAAGCTACACCTTC
few TRBJ1-4 TRBV12-3/TRBV12-4 NA CASSPNRSNEKLFF TGTGCCAGCAGTCCCAATCGCTCTAATGAAAAACTGTTTTTT
many TRBJ2-5 TRBV12-3/TRBV12-4 NA CASSFRGVETQYF TGTGCCAGCAGTTTCCGAGGAGTGGAGACCCAGTACTTC
many TRBJ2-4 TRBV18 NA CASSPPGFGPQNIQYF TGTGCCAGCTCACCACCGGGGTTTGGCCCCCAAAACATTCAGTACTTC
many TRBJ1-5 TRBV19 NA CASSLISNQPQHF TGTGCCAGTAGCCTGATTAGCAATCAGCCCCAGCATTTT
many TRBJ2-1 TRBV11-2 NA CASSPSRSLHEQFF TGTGCCAGCAGCCCTTCGCGTAGTTTACATGAGCAGTTCTTC
many TRBJ1-2 TRBV7-2 NA CASSFSSRGYTF TGTGCCAGCAGCTTTTCAAGCCGGGGCTACACCTTC
few TRBJ2-5 TRBV20-1 NA CSASHVYQETQYF TGCAGTGCTAGCCATGTATACCAAGAGACCCAGTACTTC
NA TRBJ2-7 TRBV12-3/TRBV12-4 NA CASSPRPTYEQYF TGTGCCAGCAGCCCACGGCCCACCTACGAGCAGTACTTC
many TRBJ2-5 TRBV4-1 TRBD2 CASRDRPGLAGLETQYF TGCGCCAGCAGGGACAGACCGGGACTAGCGGGTCTCGAGACCCAGTACTTC
NA TRBJ2-5 TRBV28 TRBD1 CASSPGTGGGTQYF TGTGCCAGCAGCCCCGGGACAGGAGGGGGGACCCAGTACTTC